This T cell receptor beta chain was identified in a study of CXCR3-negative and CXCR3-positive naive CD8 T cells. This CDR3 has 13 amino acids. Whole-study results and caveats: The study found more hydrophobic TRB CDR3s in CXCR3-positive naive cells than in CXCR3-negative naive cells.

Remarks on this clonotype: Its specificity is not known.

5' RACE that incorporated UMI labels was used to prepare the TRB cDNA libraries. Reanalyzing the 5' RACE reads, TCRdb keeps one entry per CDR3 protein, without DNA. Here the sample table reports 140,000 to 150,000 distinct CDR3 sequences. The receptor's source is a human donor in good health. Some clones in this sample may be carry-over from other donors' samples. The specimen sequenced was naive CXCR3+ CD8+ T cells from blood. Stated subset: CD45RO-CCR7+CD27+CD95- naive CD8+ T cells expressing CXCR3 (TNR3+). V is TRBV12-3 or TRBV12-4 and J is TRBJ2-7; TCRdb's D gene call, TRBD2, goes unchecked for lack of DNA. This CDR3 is CASSLRVAGEQYF.